The clone carrying this T cell receptor (beta chain) has a handful of counts. The data belong to a study of T cells after yellow fever vaccination. CDR3 length: 13 residues. Losses at the gene ends were 8 bases for V and 8 bases for J; bases not matched to a gene: 9. Each CDR3 protein is one row after TCRdb ran MiXCR on the 5' RACE reads. The profile shows fewer than 100,000 distinct CDR3 sequences, 5.8% of them singletons. V and J are TRBV12-3 or TRBV12-4 and TRBJ2-1, with 7 bases aligning to TRBD2. This clonotype was sampled from a man aged 18 to 30 who received the YFV17D yellow fever vaccine. Sequences were derived from CD8+ T cells sorted from PBMCs, sampled 10 days after the yellow fever booster vaccination. The CDR3 DNA is TGTGCCAGCCGGGCTAGCGGTGGGTATGAGCAGTTCTTC. Its translation: CASRASGGYEQFF.